This TCR beta chain is drawn from a study of blood T cells in healthy people across ages. Donors were systemically healthy Caucasian individuals from Russia aged about 6 to 95 years. Extracted total RNA amounted to at least 5 micrograms for each sample. A J-beta primer mix and a sample-barcoded 5' primer were used in a second PCR of roughly 6 to 12 cycles. TCRdb reprocessed the 5' RACE reads with MiXCR, giving one entry per CDR3 protein. The sample contains approximately 900,000 distinct CDR3 sequences, under 50% of which appear only once. The CDR3 loop spans 16 amino acids. Germline-derived CDR1 and CDR2 are LGHNA and YNFKEQ.

The source of this sequence is a man aged 30 to 39 in good health. The sequencing sample was made of blood. This chain links TRBV4-2 with TRBJ2-1; 9 bases align to TRBD2. The DNA end favors TRBJ2-7, so the J call may be wrong. The CDR3, as DNA: TGTGCCAGCAGCCCCCAGGCTAGCGGGGACTACAATGAGCAGTACTTC. Residues: CASSPQASGDYNEQYF.